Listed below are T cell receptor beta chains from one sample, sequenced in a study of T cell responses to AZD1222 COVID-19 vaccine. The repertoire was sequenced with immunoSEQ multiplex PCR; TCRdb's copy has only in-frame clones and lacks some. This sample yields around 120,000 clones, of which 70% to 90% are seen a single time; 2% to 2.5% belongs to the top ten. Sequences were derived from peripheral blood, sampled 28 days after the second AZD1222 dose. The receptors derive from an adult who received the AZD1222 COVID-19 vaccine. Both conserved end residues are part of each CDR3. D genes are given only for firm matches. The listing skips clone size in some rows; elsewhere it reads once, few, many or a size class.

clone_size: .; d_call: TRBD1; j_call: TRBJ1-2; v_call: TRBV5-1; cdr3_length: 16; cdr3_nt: TGCGCCAGCTCGGAGGGGGCGCGGGACGTTCTCTATGGCTACACCTTC; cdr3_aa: CASSEGARDVLYGYTF
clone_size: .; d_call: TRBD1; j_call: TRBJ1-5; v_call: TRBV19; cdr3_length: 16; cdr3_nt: TGTGCCAGTAGTCCAGACAGGGGGTATGGCAATCAGCCCCAGCATTTT; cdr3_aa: CASSPDRGYGNQPQHF
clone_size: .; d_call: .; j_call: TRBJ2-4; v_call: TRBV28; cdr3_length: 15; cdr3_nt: TGTGCCATCGCCGGGAGCAAACTTGGCAAAAACATTCAGTACTTC; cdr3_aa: CAIAGSKLGKNIQYF
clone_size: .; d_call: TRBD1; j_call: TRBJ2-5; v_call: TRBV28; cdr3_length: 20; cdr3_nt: TGTGCCAGCAGTTTATGGAATGGGAAGGACAGGAGGCACCTACAAGAGACCCAGTACTTC; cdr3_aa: CASSLWNGKDRRHLQETQYF
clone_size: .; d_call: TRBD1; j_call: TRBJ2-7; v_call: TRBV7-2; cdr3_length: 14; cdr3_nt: TGTGCCAGCAGCCCGGGGACAGTTTCGGACAAGCAGTACTTC; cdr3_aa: CASSPGTVSDKQYF
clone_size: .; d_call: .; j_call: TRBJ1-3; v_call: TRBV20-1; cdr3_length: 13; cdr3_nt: TGCAGTGCTAGTACCTTCTCTGGAAACACCATATATTTT; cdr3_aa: CSASTFSGNTIYF
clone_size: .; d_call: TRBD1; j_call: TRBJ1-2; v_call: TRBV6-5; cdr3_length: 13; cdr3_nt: TGTGCCAGCACCTCGGGACAGGTCATTAGCTACACCTTC; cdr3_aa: CASTSGQVISYTF
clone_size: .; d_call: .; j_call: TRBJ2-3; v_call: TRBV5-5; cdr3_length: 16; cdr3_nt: TGTGCCAGCAGCGAAGCTAGGGGCATTGGGTCGGATACGCAGTATTTT; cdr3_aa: CASSEARGIGSDTQYF
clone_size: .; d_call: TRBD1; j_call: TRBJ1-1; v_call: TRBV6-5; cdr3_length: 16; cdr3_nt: TGTGCCAGCAGTTCCCGGGGGACAGGGGGCAACACTGAAGCTTTCTTT; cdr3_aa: CASSSRGTGGNTEAFF
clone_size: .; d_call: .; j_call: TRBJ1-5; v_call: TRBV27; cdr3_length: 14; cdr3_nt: TGTGCCAGCAGTTTATCCAGGGCGGGTCAGCCCCAGCATTTT; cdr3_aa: CASSLSRAGQPQHF
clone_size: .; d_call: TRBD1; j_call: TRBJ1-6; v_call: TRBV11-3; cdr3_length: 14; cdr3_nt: TGTGCCAGCAGCTTCGGGACAGCGAATTCACCCCTCCACTTT; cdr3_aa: CASSFGTANSPLHF
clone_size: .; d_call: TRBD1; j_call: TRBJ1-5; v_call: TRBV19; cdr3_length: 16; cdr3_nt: TGTGCCAGTAGTCTCCGTGGGACAGTTAGCAATCAGCCCCAGCATTTT; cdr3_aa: CASSLRGTVSNQPQHF
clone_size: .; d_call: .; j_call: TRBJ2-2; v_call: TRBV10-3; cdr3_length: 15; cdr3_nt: TGTGCCACCAGTGGGCAGGGGCCTAACACCGGGGAGCTGTTTTTT; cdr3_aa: CATSGQGPNTGELFF
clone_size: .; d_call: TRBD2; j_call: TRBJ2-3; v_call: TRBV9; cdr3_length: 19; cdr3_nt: TGTGCCAGCAGCGTAGCTACAACTAGCGGGAGGGCTAGCACAGATACGCAGTATTTT; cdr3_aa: CASSVATTSGRASTDTQYF
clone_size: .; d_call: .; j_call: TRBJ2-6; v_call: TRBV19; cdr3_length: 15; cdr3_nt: TGTGCCAGTAGTACAGTAGTATCCGGGGCCAACGTCCTGACTTTC; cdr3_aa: CASSTVVSGANVLTF
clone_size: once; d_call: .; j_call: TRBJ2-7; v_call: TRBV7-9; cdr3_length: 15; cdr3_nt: TGTGCCAGCAGCTTAGGAGGTCACAGCTCCTACGAGCAGTACTTC; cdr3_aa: CASSLGGHSSYEQYF
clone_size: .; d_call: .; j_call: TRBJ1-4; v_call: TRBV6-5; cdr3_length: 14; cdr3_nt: TGTGCCAGCAGTTACTTGGAGGGTGGAGAAAAACTGTTTTTT; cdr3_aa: CASSYLEGGEKLFF
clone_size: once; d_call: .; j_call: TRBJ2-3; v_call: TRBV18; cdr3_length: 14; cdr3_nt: TGTGCCAGCTCCACGGGCAGGGTCACAGATACGCAGTATTTT; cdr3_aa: CASSTGRVTDTQYF
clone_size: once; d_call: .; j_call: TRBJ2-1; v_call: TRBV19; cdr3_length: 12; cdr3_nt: TGTGCCAGTAGTAGAGTGGACAATGAGCAGTTCTTC; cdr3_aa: CASSRVDNEQFF
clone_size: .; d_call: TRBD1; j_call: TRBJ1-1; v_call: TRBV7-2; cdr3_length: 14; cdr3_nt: TGTGCCAGCAGCTGGGACAGGTCGAACACTGAAGCTTTCTTT; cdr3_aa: CASSWDRSNTEAFF
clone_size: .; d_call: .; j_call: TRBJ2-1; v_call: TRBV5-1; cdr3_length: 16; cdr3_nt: TGCGCCAGCACCAAATATACGGACGGATTATACAATGAGCAGTTCTTC; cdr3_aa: CASTKYTDGLYNEQFF
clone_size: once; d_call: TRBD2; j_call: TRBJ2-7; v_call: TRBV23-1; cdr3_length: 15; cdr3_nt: TGCGCCAGCACAGATACTAGCGGACTGAGGCACGAGCAGTACTTC; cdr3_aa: CASTDTSGLRHEQYF
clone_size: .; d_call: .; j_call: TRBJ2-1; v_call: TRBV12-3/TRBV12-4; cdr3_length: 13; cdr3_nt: TGTGCCAGCAGTTTCGGCGGATACAATGAGCAGTTCTTC; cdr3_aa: CASSFGGYNEQFF
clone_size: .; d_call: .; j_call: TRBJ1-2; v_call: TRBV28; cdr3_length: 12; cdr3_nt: TGTGCCAGCAGTGGACAACACTATGGCTACACCTTC; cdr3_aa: CASSGQHYGYTF
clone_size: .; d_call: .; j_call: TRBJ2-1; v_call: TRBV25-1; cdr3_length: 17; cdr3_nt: TGTGCCAGCAGTGGGCACAACGGGACAACCTCCTACAATGAGCAGTTCTTC; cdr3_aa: CASSGHNGTTSYNEQFF
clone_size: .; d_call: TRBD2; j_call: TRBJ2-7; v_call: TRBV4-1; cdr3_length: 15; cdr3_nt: TGCGCCAGCAGCCTAGCGGGAGGGGTGGCCTACGAGCAGTACTTC; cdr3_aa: CASSLAGGVAYEQYF
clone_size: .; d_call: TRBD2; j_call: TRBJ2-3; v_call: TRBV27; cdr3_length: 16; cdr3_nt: TGTGCCAGCAGTGGCCGCACTAGCGGGAGGGCAGATACGCAGTATTTT; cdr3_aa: CASSGRTSGRADTQYF
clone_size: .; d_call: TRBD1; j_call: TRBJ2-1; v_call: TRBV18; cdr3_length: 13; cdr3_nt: TGTGCCAGCTCACCACGGACAGGGAATGAGCAGTTCTTC; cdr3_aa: CASSPRTGNEQFF
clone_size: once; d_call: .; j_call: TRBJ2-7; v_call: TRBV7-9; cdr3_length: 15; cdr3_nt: TGTGCCAGCAGCTCCCAGTTGGGGCGGTACTACGAGCAGTACTTC; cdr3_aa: CASSSQLGRYYEQYF
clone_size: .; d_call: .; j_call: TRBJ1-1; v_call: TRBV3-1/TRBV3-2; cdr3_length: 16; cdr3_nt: TGTGCCAGCAGCCAAGACCGGGCCCCGGTGGGCACTGAAGCTTTCTTT; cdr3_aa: CASSQDRAPVGTEAFF
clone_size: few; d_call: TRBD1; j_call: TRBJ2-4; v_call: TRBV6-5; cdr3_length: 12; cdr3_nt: TGTGCCAGCAGTTCTGGACAGGGGATAAAGTACTTC; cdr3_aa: CASSSGQGIKYF
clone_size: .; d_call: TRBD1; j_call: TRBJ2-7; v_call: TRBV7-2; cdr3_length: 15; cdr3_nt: TGTGCCAGCAGCTCGTCGGGACAGGGAACCTACGAGCAGTACTTC; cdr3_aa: CASSSSGQGTYEQYF
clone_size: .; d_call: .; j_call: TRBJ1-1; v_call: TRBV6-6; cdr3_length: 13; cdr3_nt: TGTGCCAGCAGTTACCGGGGCAATACTGAAGCTTTCTTT; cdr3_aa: CASSYRGNTEAFF
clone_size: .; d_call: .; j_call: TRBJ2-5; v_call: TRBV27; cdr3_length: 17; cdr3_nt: TGTGCCAGCAGTACCGCCGGGGTGATGGAGCCCCAAGAGACCCAGTACTTC; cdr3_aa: CASSTAGVMEPQETQYF
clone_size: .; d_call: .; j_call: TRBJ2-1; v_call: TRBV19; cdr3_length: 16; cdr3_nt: TGTGCCAGTACCCCCAGACCGGGACAACGATACAATGAGCAGTTCTTC; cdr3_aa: CASTPRPGQRYNEQFF
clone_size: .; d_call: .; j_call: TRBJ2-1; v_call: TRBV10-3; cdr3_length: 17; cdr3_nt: TGTGCCATCAGTGAGTCGATGGTGGCAGGGAAAGGGAATGAGCAGTTCTTC; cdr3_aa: CAISESMVAGKGNEQFF
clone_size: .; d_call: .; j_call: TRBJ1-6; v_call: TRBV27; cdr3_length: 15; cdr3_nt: TGTGCCAGCAGTTTTTCCGGGATTTATAATTCACCCCTCCACTTT; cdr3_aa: CASSFSGIYNSPLHF
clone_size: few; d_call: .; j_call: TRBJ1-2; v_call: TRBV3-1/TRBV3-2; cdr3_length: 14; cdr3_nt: TGTGCCAGCAGCCAAGGGGAGGGGCACAGGGGCTACACCTTC; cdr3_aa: CASSQGEGHRGYTF
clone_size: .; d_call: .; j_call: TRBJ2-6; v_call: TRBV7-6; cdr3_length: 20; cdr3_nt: TGTGCCAGCAGCTCCCCTCCCGGTGCGATTGTCGGCTCTGGGGCCAACGTCCTGACTTTC; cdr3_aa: CASSSPPGAIVGSGANVLTF
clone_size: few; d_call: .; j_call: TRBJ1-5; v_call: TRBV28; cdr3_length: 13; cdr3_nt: TGTGCCAGCAATAAGGGTTCACGACAGCCCCAGCATTTT; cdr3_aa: CASNKGSRQPQHF
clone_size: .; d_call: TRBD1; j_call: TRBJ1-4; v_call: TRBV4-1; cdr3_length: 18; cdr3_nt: TGCGCCAGCAGCCAGGACAGGGGGTCCTATTTACTCGATGAAAAACTGTTTTTT; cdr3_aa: CASSQDRGSYLLDEKLFF
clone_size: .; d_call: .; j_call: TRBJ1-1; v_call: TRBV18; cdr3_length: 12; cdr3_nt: TGTGCCAGCTCACCACGACTCACTGAAGCTTTCTTT; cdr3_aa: CASSPRLTEAFF
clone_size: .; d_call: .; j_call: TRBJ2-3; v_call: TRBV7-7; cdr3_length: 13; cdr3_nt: TGTGCTAGCAGCTTAGCTACTGCGGATACGCAGTATTTT; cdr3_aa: CASSLATADTQYF
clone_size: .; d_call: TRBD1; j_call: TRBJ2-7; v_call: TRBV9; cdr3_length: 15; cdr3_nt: TGTGCCAGCAGCGCGGGACAGGGGAGTACCTACGAGCAGTACTTC; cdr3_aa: CASSAGQGSTYEQYF
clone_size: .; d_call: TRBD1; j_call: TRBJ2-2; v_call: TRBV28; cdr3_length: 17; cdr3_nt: TGTGCCAGCAGTTTACCTGACGCCAGGGGGCTCGGCGGGGAGCTGTTTTTT; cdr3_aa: CASSLPDARGLGGELFF
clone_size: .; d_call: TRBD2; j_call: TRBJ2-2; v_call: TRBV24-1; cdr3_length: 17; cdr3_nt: TGTGCCACCAGTGAAGTTAGCGGGAGAGTTCAGTCCGGGGAGCTGTTTTTT; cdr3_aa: CATSEVSGRVQSGELFF
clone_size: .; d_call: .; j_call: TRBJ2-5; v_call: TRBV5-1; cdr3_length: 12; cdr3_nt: TGCGCCAGCAGCTTACCCGGAGAGACCCAGTACTTC; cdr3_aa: CASSLPGETQYF
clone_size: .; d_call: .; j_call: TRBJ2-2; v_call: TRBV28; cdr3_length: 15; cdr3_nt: TGTGCCAGCAGTCCGCTAGTAAGGGGCACCGGGGAGCTGTTTTTT; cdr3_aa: CASSPLVRGTGELFF